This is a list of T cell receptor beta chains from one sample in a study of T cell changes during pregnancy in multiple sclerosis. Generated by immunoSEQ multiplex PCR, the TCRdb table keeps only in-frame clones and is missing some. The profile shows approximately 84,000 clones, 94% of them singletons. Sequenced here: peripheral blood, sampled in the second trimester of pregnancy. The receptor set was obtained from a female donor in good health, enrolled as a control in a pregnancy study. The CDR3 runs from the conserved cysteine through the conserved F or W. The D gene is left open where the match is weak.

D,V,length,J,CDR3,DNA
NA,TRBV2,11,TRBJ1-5,CASSDTGSQHF,TGTGCCAGCAGTGATACGGGTTCCCAGCATTTT
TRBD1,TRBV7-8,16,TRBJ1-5,CASSPWTGGSNQPQHF,TGTGCCAGCAGCCCCTGGACAGGGGGATCTAATCAGCCCCAGCATTTT
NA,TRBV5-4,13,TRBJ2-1,CASSFGWTNEQFF,TGTGCCAGCAGTTTCGGATGGACAAATGAGCAGTTCTTC
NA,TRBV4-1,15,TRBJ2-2,CASSLLARNTGELFF,TGCGCCAGCAGCCTATTAGCGAGAAACACCGGGGAGCTGTTTTTT
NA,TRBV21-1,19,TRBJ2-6,CASSPTGLREGPGANVLTF,TGTGCCAGCAGCCCCACCGGGCTGCGGGAGGGCCCTGGGGCCAACGTCCTGACTTTC
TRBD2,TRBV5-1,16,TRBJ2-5,CASSLVGGRARETQYF,TGCGCCAGCAGCTTAGTCGGCGGGAGGGCCCGGGAGACCCAGTACTTC
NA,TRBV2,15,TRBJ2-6,CASSIARAGANVLTF,TGTGCCAGCAGCATCGCCAGGGCTGGGGCCAACGTCCTGACTTTC
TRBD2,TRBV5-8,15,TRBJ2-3,CASSLDGGGTDTQYF,TGTGCCAGCAGCTTGGATGGGGGGGGCACAGATACGCAGTATTTT
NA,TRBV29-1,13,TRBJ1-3,CSVEGEDGNTIYF,TGCAGCGTTGAAGGGGAGGACGGAAACACCATATATTTT
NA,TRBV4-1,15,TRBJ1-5,CASSQFQGRNQPQHF,TGCGCCAGCAGCCAGTTCCAGGGCCGCAATCAGCCCCAGCATTTT
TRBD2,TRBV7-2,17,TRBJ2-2,CASSPRGSGVTSGELFF,TGTGCCAGCAGCCCGAGAGGGAGCGGGGTAACGTCCGGGGAGCTGTTTTTT
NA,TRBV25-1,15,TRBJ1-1,CASSEWNRVDTEAFF,TGTGCCAGCAGTGAATGGAACAGGGTAGACACTGAAGCTTTCTTT
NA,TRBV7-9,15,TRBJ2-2,CATAGPGFGTGELFF,TGTGCCACAGCCGGCCCGGGGTTTGGCACCGGGGAGCTGTTTTTT
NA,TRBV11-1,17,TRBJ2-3,CASSLTDRLSSTDTQYF,TGTGCCAGCAGCTTAACAGACAGGCTCTCTAGCACAGATACGCAGTATTTT
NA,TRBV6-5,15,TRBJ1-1,CASSYSRVMNTEAFF,TGTGCCAGCAGTTACTCGAGGGTCATGAACACTGAAGCTTTCTTT
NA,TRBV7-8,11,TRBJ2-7,CASSTEYEQYF,TGTGCCAGCAGTACTGAGTACGAGCAGTACTTC
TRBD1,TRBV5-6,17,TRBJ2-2,CASSSPGQGSYTGELFF,TGTGCCAGCAGCTCCCCGGGACAGGGGTCTTACACCGGGGAGCTGTTTTTT
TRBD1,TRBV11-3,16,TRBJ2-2,CASSLSRGRGTGELFF,TGTGCCAGCAGCTTAAGCCGCGGCAGGGGGACCGGGGAGCTGTTTTTT
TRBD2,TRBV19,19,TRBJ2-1,CASSRSGLAGVRFSNEQFF,TGTGCCAGTAGCAGATCCGGACTAGCGGGAGTCCGATTCTCTAATGAGCAGTTCTTC
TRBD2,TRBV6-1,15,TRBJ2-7,CASSIGTSGGYEQYF,TGTGCCAGCAGTATCGGGACTAGCGGGGGGTACGAGCAGTACTTC
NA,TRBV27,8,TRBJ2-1,CFSNEQFF,TGCTTTTCGAATGAGCAGTTCTTC